This record concerns one TCR beta chain sequence. The antigen is unknown. The data originate from a study of beta chain features in type 1 diabetes. Study summary: Patients looked much like healthy donors when it came to age, gender and cell yields. Study-wide findings and caveats: A potential influence of HLA type upon TCRB rearrangement remained unresolved herein.

Averaging approximately 0.11 L, one heparinised blood draw came from each individual donor. Sequencing targeted expressed TCRB transcripts, as all isolated RNA had been reverse transcribed. Profiling relied on immunoSEQ multiplex PCR, and the TCRdb table lists in-frame clones only, not all of them. The profile shows about 360,000 clones, 10% to 15% of them singletons. The V gene end was trimmed by 6 bases and the J gene end by 7 bases; junction bases not matched to a gene: 10. Per the germline V gene, CDR1 is MNHEY and CDR2 is SVGAGI. The CDR3 loop spans 14 amino acids. The TCR originated in a man younger than 35 in good health. Material for sequencing was naive CD4+ T cells from blood. The chain has TRBV6-5 and TRBJ2-3, with 7 bases matching TRBD2. This CDR3 is CASRMTSSGYTQYF. In nucleotides, the CDR3 is TGTGCCAGCAGAATGACTAGCAGCGGGTATACGCAGTATTTT.